These 3 T cell receptor beta chains were sequenced from one sample in a study of T cell responses to AZD1222 COVID-19 vaccine. Libraries were prepared by immunoSEQ multiplex PCR; TCRdb keeps only in-frame clonotypes and omits some of them. The sample lists approximately 120,000 clones; 88% were seen once. Sample: peripheral blood, taken on day 0 of MenACWY control vaccination. The receptors were sampled from an adult in good health.

The rearrangement joins TRBV11-3 to TRBJ1-1; possible D gene TRBD1, 5 bases. Per the germline V gene, CDR1 is SGHNT and CDR2 is YENEEA. CDR3 length: 14 amino acids. V was cut by 2 bases and J by 3 bases, with 10 bases left in between. The CDR3 nucleotides read TGTGCCAGCAGCTTATATGGCAGGGACACTGAAGCTTTCTTT. It translates to CASSLYGRDTEAFF. The full variable domain, rest sourced from reference TRBV11-3 and TRBJ1-1, is EAGVVQSPRYKIIEKKQPVAFWCNPISGHNTLYWYLQNLGQGPELLIRYENEEAVDDSQLPKDRFSAERLKGVDSTLKIQPAELGDSAVYLCASSLYGRDTEAFFGQGTRLTVV.

The chain carries TRBV28 and TRBJ2-1; 9 nucleotides match TRBD2. The CDR3 has 17 amino acids. Germline V lookup: CDR1 MDHEN, CDR2 SYDVKM. V gave up 6 bases and J gave up 6 bases; unmatched junction bases: 15. DNA for the CDR3: TGTGCCAGCAGCCAGGAACCAAGCGGGAGGTCGAGCAATGAGCAGTTCTTC. Encoded protein: CASSQEPSGRSSNEQFF.

This clone appeared once. This chain uses TRBV19 with TRBJ2-6; D is possibly TRBD1 (5 bases). Between the trimmed V and J ends, which lost 5 bases and 2 bases, there was a span of 13 bases. This CDR3 is built from 16 residues. Germline assignment: CDR1 LNHDA and CDR2 SQIVND (reference sequence). The CDR3 DNA sequence: TGTGCCAGTAGTTCCTTCCGACAGACTGGGGCCAACGTCCTGACTTTC. Residues: CASSSFRQTGANVLTF.